Below, one TCR beta chain is given with its context. TCRdb's table, derived via immunoSEQ multiplex PCR, lists solely in-frame clones and lacks some. The sample shows about 79,000 clones, approximately 84% of them seen only once. The data derive from a study of PD-L1 blockade in urothelial cancer. The overall study: Patients went on atezolizumab in about 2014, receiving 1,200 mg intravenously every 3 weeks. Investigators checked blood 3 weeks (second dose) and 6 weeks after treatment start.

V dropped 5 bases and J dropped 5 bases, with 12 bases sitting between them. CDR1 is SGHTA, CDR2 FQGTGA, per germline. The CDR3 runs 13 residues. Specified time point: pretreatment peripheral blood. Patients presented with locally advanced or metastatic urothelial carcinoma. Each patient gave between 1 and 8 samples of peripheral blood mononuclear cells, which were collected pretreatment and during treatment. Sample: PBMCs, taken around atezolizumab (anti-PD-L1) treatment. This receptor was taken from a man between 60 and 75 years old with urothelial cancer. The chain recombines TRBV7-3 with TRBJ2-5; D may be TRBD1 (5 bases). CDR3 DNA sequence: TGTGCCAGCAGCCCAGGGCCTCGTGAGACCCAGTACTTC. Amino acids: CASSPGPRETQYF.